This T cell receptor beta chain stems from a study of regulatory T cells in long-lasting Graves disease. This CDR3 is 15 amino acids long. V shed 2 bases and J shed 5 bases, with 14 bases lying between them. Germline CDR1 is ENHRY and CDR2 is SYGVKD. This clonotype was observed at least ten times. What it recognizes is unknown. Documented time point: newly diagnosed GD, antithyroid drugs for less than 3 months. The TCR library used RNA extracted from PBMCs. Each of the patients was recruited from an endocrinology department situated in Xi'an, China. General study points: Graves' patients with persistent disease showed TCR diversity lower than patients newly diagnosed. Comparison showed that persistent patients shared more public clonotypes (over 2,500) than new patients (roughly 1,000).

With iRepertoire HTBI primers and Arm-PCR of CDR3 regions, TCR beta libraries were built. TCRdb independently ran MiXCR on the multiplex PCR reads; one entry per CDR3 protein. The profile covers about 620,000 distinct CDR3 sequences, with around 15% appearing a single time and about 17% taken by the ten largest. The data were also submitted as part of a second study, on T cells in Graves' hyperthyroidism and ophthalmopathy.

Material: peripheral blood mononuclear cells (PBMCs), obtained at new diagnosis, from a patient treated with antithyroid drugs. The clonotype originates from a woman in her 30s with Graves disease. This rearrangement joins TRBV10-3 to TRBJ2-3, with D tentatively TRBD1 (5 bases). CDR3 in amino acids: CAISERSTREDTQYF. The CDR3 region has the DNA TGTGCCATCAGTGAGAGGTCCACCAGGGAAGATACGCAGTATTTT.